A selection of T cell receptor beta chains follows, all from one sample in a study of regulatory T cells in long-lasting Graves disease. A single record per CDR3 protein comes from TCRdb applying MiXCR to the multiplex PCR reads. The table shows about 500,000 distinct CDR3 sequences, with around 12% occurring only once. These data were also reused for a study on T cells in Graves' hyperthyroidism and ophthalmopathy.

The sample here was peripheral blood mononuclear cells (PBMCs), taken at new diagnosis, from a patient treated with antithyroid drugs. Receptor source: a young woman with Graves disease. Each CDR3 is given with its conserved first and last residue. The D gene is left open where the match is weak.

CDR3: CASSRLGGRETQYF; D: TRBD2; length: 14; V: TRBV11-2
CDR3: CASSPLGTAQETQYF; D: TRBD1; length: 15; V: TRBV18
CDR3: CASSYGRGFRYGYTF; D: -; length: 15; V: TRBV6-2/TRBV6-3
CDR3: CASSPKTQGYEQYF; D: -; length: 14; V: TRBV7-2
CDR3: CASTEGLATNEKLFF; D: -; length: 15; V: TRBV5-1
CDR3: CASRGQGTPDRMLF; D: TRBD1; length: 14; V: TRBV6-1
CDR3: CASSQNRGSFSVPSDTQYF; D: -; length: 19; V: TRBV5-1
CDR3: CASSYRGSGNTIYF; D: -; length: 14; V: TRBV7-8
CDR3: CASSGDLNSPLHF; D: -; length: 13; V: TRBV9
CDR3: CASSRGRLSETQYF; D: TRBD2; length: 14; V: TRBV11-2
CDR3: CASSPDGRNQPQHF; D: -; length: 14; V: TRBV2